This TCR beta chain came from a study of metastatic and nonmetastatic thyroid tumors. This clone has a count of ten or more. The CDR3 is 14 residues long. Trimming took off 6 bases at V and 3 bases at J, with 11 bases between the two ends. From germline, CDR1 is MNHNS and CDR2 SASEGT. Patients had received no treatment of any kind before thyroid surgery. TCRdb re-processed the PCR reads through MiXCR. Seen here are about 69,000 clones, approximately 14% observed once, and the top ten hold over 6.5%. This receptor was identified in a male donor with papillary thyroid cancer or a benign thyroid nodule (not recorded which). Some clones in this sample may be carry-over from other donors' samples. Sequencing used blood. The J gene is TRBJ1-4, the V gene TRBV6-1; D call uncertain. CDR3 region: CASSRALANEKLFF. The DNA of the CDR3 is TGTGCCAGCAGCCGGGCGTTGGCTAATGAAAAACTGTTTTTT.